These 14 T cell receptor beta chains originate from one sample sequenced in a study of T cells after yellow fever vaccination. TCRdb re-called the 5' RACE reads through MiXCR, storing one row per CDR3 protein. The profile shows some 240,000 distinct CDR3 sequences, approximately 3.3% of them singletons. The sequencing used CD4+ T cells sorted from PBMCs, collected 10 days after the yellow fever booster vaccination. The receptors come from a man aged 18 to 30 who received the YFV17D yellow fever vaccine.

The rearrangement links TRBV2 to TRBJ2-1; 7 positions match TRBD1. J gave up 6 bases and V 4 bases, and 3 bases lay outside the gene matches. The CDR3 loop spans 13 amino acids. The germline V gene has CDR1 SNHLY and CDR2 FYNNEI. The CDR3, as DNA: TGTGCCAGCAGTGTACAGGGGACCAATGAGCAGTTCTTC. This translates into CASSVQGTNEQFF.

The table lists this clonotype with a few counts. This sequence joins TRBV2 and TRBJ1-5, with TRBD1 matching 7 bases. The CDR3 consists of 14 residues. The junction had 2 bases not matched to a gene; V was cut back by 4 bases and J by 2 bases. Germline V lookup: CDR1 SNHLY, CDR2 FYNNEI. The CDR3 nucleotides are TGTGCCAGCAGTGCCGACAGGGGCAATCAGCCCCAGCATTTT. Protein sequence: CASSADRGNQPQHF.

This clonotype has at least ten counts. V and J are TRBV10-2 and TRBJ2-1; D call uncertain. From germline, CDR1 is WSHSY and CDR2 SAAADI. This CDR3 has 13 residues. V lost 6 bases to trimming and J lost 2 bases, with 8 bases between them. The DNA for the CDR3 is TGCGCCAGCAGCCCCCTGGCCTACAATGAGCAGTTCTTC. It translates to CASSPLAYNEQFF.

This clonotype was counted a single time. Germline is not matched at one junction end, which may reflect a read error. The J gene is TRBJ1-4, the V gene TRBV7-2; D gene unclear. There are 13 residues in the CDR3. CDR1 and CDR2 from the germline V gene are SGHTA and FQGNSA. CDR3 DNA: TGTGCCAGTAGCTTCGACTGTTTTGAAAAACTGTTTTTT. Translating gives CASSFDCFEKLFF.

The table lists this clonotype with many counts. CDR3 sequence: CATSRDRLSTGELFF. The CDR3 DNA reads TGTGCCACCAGCAGAGATCGATTATCGACCGGGGAGCTGTTTTTT. The gene calls are TRBV15 and TRBJ2-2; no clear D gene. CDR3 size: 15 residues. CDR1 and CDR2 (germline): LNHNV, YYDKDF (reference sequence). With 0 bases removed from V and 5 bases from J, the gap between germline ends came to 10 bases.

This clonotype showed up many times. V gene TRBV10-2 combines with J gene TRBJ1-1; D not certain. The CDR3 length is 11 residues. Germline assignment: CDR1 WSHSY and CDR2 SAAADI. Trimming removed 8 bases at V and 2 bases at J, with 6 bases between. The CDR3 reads CASGRNTEAFF. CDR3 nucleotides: TGCGCCAGCGGGCGAAACACTGAAGCTTTCTTT.

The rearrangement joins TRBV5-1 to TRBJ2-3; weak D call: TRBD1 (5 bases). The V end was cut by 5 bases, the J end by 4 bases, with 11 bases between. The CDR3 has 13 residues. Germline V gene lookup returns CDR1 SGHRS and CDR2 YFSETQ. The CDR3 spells CASRSGMADTQYF. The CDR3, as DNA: TGCGCCAGCAGGTCAGGGATGGCAGATACGCAGTATTTT.

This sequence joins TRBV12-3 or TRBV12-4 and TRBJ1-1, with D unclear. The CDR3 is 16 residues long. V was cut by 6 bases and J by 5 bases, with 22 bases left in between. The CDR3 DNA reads TGTGCCAGCAGACCTGTACCCGGGGAGAGGAGGACTGAAGCTTTCTTT. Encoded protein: CASRPVPGERRTEAFF.

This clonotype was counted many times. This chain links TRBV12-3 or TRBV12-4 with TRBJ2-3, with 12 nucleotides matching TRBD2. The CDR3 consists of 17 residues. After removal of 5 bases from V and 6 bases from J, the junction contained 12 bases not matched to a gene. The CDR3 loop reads CASSETRLAGVTDTQYF. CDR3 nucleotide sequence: TGTGCCAGCAGTGAAACTCGACTAGCGGGGGTAACTGATACGCAGTATTTT.

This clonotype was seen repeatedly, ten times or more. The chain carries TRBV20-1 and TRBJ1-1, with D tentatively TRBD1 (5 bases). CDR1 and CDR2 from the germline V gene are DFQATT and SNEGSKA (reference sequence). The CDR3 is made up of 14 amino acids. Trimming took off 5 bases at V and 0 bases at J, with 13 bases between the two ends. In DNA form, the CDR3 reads TGCAGTGCTCCCCCCGGGGGGGTGAACACTGAAGCTTTCTTT. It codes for CSAPPGGVNTEAFF.

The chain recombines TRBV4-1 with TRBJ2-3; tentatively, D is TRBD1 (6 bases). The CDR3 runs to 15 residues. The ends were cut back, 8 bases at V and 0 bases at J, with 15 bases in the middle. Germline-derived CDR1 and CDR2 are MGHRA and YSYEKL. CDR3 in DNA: TGCGCCAGCTGCCTACGACAGGCTAGCACAGATACGCAGTATTTT. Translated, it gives CASCLRQASTDTQYF.

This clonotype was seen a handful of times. CDR3 region: CASSRRKGAGVDTQYF. The CDR3 DNA reads as TGTGCCAGCAGCCGCCGGAAAGGGGCGGGAGTAGATACGCAGTATTTT. V usage is TRBV7-9 and J usage is TRBJ2-3; TRBD2 matches at 7 bases. V shed 5 bases and J 5 bases; nucleotides not matched to a gene: 13. CDR3 length: 16 residues. Per germline, CDR1 SEHNR and CDR2 FQNEAQ (reference sequence).

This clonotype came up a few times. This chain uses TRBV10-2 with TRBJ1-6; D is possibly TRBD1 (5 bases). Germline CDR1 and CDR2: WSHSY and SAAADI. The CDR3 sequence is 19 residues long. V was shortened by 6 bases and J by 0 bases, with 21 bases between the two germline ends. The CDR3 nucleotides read TGCGCCAGCAGGAGACAGACAGACACCACTAGCTCCTATAATTCACCCCTCCACTTT. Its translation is CASRRQTDTTSSYNSPLHF.

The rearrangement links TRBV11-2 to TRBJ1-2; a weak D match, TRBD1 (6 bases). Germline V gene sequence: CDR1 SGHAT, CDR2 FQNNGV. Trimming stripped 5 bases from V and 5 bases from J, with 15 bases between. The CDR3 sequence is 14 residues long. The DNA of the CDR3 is TGTGCCAGCAGCCCAACCGGGACATCGTATGGCTACACCTTC. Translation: CASSPTGTSYGYTF.